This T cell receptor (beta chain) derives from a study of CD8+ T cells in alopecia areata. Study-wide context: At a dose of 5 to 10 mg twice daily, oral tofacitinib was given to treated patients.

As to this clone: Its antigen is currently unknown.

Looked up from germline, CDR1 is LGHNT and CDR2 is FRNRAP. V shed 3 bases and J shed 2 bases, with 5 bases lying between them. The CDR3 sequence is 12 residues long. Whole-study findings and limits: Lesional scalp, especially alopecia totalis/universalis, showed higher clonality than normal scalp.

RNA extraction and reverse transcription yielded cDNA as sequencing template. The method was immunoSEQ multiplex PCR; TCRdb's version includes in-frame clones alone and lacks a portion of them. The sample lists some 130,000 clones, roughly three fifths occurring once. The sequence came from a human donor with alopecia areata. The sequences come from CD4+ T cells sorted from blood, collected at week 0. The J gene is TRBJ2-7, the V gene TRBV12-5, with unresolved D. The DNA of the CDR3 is TGTGCTAGTGGTTTCGGACCCTACGAGCAGTACTTC. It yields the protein CASGFGPYEQYF.